The rows below give T cell receptor beta chains drawn from one sample of a study of response to subunit inactivated influenza vaccine. MiXCR was run by TCRdb on the RT-PCR reads, yielding one entry per CDR3 protein. The sample has a few hundred thousand distinct CDR3 sequences; about 10% are singletons. The data also belong to a second study, concerning T cells expressing NK-cell markers.

Sequencing was performed on PBMCs from blood, taken on the day of vaccination. The receptors here all came from a man aged 50 to 59 who received an inactivated influenza vaccine. Each CDR3 is given without its conserved first and last residue.

j_gene	len	v_gene	CDR3aa
TRBJ1-5	14	TRBV5-5	ASSAVGTGLGQPQH
TRBJ2-5	14	TRBV6-2/TRBV6-3	ASSYSSSGTRETQY
TRBJ2-7	10	TRBV29-1	SVVELSGEQY
TRBJ2-7	10	TRBV12-3/TRBV12-4	ASGVGTYEQY
TRBJ1-5	11	TRBV29-1	SVGDRYNQPQH
TRBJ2-7	13	TRBV4-3	ASSQEGTGTYEQY
TRBJ2-1	14	TRBV14	ASSQDRAISYNEQF
TRBJ2-7	12	TRBV5-8	ASSLQGFSYEQY
TRBJ2-1	14	TRBV27	ASSPRLAGYYNEQF
TRBJ2-5	12	TRBV11-2	ASSPLGVGETQY
TRBJ2-7	12	TRBV25-1	ASSESGGTGEQY
TRBJ2-7	13	TRBV4-2	ASSQDLRTAYEQY
TRBJ2-1	13	TRBV5-1	ASSLSPGFGSEQF
TRBJ2-7	13	TRBV7-9	ASSVGTSGSREQY
TRBJ2-3	13	TRBV7-2	ASSPGLAPTDTQY
TRBJ2-7	14	TRBV20-1	SARDLYGGATYEQY
TRBJ2-3	14	TRBV2	ASSEVGTVFTDTQY
TRBJ2-3	10	TRBV6-5	ASRDNTDTQY
TRBJ1-1	12	TRBV27	ASRARGLFTEAF
TRBJ2-7	16	TRBV20-1	SARDLRQGKRGPYEQY
TRBJ2-5	12	TRBV10-1	ASSGGIHQETQY
TRBJ2-7	13	TRBV5-1	ASSREAGPTYEQY
TRBJ2-4	14	TRBV12-3/TRBV12-4	ASSPISGGAKNIQY
TRBJ1-3	13	TRBV24-1	ATSDSKSSGNTIY
TRBJ2-7	11	TRBV20-1	SATRASSYEQY
TRBJ1-5	11	TRBV4-3	ASSQGQVSPQH
TRBJ2-1	12	TRBV6-2/TRBV6-3	ASSYVRGTDEQF
TRBJ1-6	14	TRBV12-3/TRBV12-4	ASSLARAGGASPLH
TRBJ2-1	13	TRBV5-1	ASSLRQGSYNEQF
TRBJ1-3	12	TRBV11-2	ASSRDKGLNTIY
TRBJ2-1	12	TRBV29-1	SVYSQAPYNEQF
TRBJ2-2	9	TRBV12-3/TRBV12-4	ASSLSGELF
TRBJ1-2	13	TRBV4-1	ASSQAAYPNYGYT
TRBJ2-3	11	TRBV5-1	ASSLVPTDTQY
TRBJ2-5	11	TRBV20-1	SAPRDGEETQY
TRBJ1-5	18	TRBV28	ASRIAYWGLGGGINQPQH
TRBJ1-2	11	TRBV6-2/TRBV6-3	ASTLLARYGYT
TRBJ2-3	13	TRBV5-1	ASSLEGLAGVTQY
TRBJ2-2	13	TRBV7-2	ASSYHAQNTGELF
TRBJ2-3	14	TRBV4-1	ASSDSPGLGEDTQY
TRBJ2-3	14	TRBV4-3	ASSQGLAGFADTQY
TRBJ2-3	15	TRBV5-1	ASSSATSGGPTDTQY
TRBJ2-1	14	TRBV20-1	SARPTGSLKYNEQF
TRBJ2-3	10	TRBV20-1	SARVPTDTQY
TRBJ2-3	14	TRBV11-3	ASSFRVAGSSDTQY
TRBJ1-4	12	TRBV5-1	ASSLERGGEKLF
TRBJ1-3	11	TRBV20-1	SARPPAGNTIY
TRBJ2-7	11	TRBV12-3/TRBV12-4	ASTLTGGGEQY
TRBJ2-1	12	TRBV7-9	ASSLLAGGHEQF
TRBJ2-1	14	TRBV4-2	ASSQAMGAGGSEQF
TRBJ2-7	13	TRBV20-1	SAPPGQGVAYEQY
TRBJ2-1	14	TRBV5-1	ASSLAGGGTYNEQF
TRBJ2-7	12	TRBV20-1	SASSGLLSYEQY